The present T cell receptor (beta chain) was sequenced within a study of blood T cell repertoires in COVID-19. Study background: Collection of acute and convalescent COVID-19 samples took place in the United States, Italy and Spain.

Libraries were prepared by immunoSEQ multiplex PCR; TCRdb keeps only in-frame clonotypes and omits some of them. The sample holds 200,000 to 300,000 clones, about 82% seen once. Sequencing was done on a sample of peripheral blood. This clonotype was obtained from a woman aged 55-70 years with active or convalescent COVID-19.

The chain's CDR3 is CSVEEFGTGDNYTF. Here the CDR3 DNA reads TGCAGCGTTGAAGAATTTGGGACAGGGGATAATTACACCTTC. The chain joins TRBV29-1 to TRBJ1-2; the match to TRBD1 covers 10 bases. Per germline, CDR1 SQVTM and CDR2 ANQGSEA. There are 14 residues in the CDR3. The J segment lost 11 bases and the V segment lost 0 bases, leaving 9 bases of the junction unmatched. Using reference TRBV29-1 and TRBJ1-2 for the parts outside the CDR3, the full variable domain is SAVISQKPSRDICQRGTSLTIQCQVDSQVTMMFWYRQQPGQSLTLIATANQGSEATYESGFVIDKFPISRPNLTFSTLTVSNMSPEDSSIYLCSVEEFGTGDNYTFGSGTRLTVV.